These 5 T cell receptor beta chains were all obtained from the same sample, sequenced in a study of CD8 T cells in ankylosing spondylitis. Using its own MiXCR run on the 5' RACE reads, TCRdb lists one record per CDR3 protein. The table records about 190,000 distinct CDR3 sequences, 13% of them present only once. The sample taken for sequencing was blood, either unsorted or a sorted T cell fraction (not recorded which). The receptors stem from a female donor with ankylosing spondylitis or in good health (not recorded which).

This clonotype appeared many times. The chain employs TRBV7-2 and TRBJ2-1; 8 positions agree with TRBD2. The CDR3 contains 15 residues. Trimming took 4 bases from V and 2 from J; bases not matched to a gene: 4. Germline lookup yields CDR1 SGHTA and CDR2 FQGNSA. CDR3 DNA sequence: TGTGCCAGCAGCTACACTAGCGGCACCTACAATGAGCAGTTCTTC. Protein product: CASSYTSGTYNEQFF.

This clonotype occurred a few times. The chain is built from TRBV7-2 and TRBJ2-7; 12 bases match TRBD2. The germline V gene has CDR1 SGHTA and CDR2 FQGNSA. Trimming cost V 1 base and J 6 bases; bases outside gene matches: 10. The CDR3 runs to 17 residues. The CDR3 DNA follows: TGTGCCAGCAGCTTAGTGCTAGCGGGAGGGCCTCGTTCCGAGCAGTACTTC. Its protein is CASSLVLAGGPRSEQYF.

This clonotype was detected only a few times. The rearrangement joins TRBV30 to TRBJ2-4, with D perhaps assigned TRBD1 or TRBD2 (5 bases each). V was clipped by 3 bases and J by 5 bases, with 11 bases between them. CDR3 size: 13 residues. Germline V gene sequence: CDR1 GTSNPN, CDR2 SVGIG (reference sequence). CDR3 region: CAWSAGTQNIQYF. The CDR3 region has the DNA TGTGCCTGGAGCGCCGGGACCCAAAACATTCAGTACTTC.

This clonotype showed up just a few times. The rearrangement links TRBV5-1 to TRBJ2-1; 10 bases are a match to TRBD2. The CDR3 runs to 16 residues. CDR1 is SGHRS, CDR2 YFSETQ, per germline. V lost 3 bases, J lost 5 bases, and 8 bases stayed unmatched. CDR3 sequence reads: CASSWIRTSGNNEQFF. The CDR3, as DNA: TGCGCCAGCAGCTGGATACGGACTAGCGGTAACAATGAGCAGTTCTTC.

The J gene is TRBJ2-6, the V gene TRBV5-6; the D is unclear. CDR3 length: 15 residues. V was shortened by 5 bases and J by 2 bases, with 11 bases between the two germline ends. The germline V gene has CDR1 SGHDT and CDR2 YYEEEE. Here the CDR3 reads CASSHIKAGANVLTF. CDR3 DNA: TGTGCCAGCAGTCATATTAAAGCTGGGGCCAACGTCCTGACTTTC.